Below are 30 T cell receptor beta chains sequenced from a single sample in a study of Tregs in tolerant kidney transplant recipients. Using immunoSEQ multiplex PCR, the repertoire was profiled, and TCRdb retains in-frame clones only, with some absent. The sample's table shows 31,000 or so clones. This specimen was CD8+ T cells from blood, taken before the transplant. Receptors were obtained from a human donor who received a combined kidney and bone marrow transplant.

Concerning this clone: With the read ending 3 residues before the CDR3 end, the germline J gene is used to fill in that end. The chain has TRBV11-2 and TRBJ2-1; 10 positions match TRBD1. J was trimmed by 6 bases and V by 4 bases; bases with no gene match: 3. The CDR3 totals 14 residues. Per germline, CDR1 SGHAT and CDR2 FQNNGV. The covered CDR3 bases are TGTGCCAGCAGCTCGTGGACAGGGGGCAATGAG. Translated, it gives CASSSWTGGNE. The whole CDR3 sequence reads CASSSWTGGNEQFF.

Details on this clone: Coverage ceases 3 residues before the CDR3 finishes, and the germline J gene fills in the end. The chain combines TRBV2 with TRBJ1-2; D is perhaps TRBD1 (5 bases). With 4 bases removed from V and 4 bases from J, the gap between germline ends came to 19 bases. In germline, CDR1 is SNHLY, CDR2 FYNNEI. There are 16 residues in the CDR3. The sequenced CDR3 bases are TGTGCCAGCAGTGTGAGTGCGGACACGATAAGCTATGGC. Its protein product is CASSVSADTISYG. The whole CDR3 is CASSVSADTISYGYTF.

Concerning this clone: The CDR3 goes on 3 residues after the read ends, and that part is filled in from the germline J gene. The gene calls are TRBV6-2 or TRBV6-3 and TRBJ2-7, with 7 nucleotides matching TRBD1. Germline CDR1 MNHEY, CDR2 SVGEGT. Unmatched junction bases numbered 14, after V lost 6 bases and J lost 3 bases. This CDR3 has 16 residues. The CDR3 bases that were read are TGTGCCAGCAGCCCCGGGACAGTTAGCTTCGACTACGAG. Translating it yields CASSPGTVSFDYE. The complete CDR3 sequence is CASSPGTVSFDYEQYF.

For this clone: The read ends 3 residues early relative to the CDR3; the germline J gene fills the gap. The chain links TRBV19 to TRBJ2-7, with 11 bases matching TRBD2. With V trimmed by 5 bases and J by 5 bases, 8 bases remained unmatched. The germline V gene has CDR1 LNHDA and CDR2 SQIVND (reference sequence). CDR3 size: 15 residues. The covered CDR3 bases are TGTGCCAGTAGTCTCCTAGCGGGAGGTGGGAACGAG. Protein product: CASSLLAGGGNE. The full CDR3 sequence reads CASSLLAGGGNEQYF.

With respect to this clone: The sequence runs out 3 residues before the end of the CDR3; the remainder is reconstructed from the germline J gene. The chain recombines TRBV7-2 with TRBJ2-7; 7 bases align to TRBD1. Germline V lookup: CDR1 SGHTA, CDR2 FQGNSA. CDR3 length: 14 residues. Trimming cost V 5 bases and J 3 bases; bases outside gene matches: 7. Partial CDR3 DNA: TGTGCCAGCAGCCCGGACAGGCTCCTCTACGAG. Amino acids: CASSPDRLLYE. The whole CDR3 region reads CASSPDRLLYEQYF.

Partial CDR3 DNA: TGTGCCAGCAGTGACTACAGGTCCTACGAG. Amino acid sequence: CASSDYRSYE. The CDR3 in its entirety is CASSDYRSYEQYF. The V call is TRBV2, the J call TRBJ2-7; D possibly corresponds to TRBD1 (5 bases). The CDR3 end lies 3 residues beyond the end of the read and is filled in from the germline J gene. Trimming stripped 3 bases from V and 1 base from J, with 7 bases between. Looked up from germline, CDR1 is SNHLY and CDR2 is FYNNEI. The CDR3 runs 13 residues.

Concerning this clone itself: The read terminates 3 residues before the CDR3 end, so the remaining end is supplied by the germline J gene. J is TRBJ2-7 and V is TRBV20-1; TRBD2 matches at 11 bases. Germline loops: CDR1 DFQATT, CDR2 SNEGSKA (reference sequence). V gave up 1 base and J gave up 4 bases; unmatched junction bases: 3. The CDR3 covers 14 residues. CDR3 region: CSARARLAGYEQYF. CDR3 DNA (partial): TGCAGTGCTAGAGCACGACTAGCGGGATACGAG.

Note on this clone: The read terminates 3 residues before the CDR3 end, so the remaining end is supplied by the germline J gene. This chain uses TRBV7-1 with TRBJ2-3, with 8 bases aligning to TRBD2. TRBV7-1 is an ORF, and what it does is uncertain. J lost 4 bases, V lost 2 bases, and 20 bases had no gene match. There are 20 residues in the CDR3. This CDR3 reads CASSSLQGPISGGAPDTQYF. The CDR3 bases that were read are TGTGCCAGCAGCTCACTCCAGGGCCCGATTTCCGGGGGGGCACCAGATACG.

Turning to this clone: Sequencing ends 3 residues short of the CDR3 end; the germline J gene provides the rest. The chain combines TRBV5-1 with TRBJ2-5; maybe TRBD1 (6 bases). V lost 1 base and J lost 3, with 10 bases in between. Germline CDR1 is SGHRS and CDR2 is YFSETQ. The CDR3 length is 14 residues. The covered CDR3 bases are TGCGCCAGCAGCTTGACAGGGATTGAAGAGACC. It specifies CASSLTGIEET. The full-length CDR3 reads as CASSLTGIEETQYF.

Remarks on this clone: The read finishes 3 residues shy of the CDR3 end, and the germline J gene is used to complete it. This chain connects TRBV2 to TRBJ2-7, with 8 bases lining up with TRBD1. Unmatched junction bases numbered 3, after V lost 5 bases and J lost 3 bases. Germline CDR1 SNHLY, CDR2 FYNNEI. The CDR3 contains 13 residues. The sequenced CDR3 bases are TGTGCCAGCAGTCCCGGGACAGGCTACGAG. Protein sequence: CASSPGTGYE. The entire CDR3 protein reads CASSPGTGYEQYF.

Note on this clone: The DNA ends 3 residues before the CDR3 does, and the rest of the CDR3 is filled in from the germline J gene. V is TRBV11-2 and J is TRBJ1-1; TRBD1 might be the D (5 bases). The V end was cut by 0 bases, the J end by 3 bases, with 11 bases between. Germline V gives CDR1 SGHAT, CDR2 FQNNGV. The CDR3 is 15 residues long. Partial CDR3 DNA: TGTGCCAGCAGCTTAGATTCCAGGGTTCACACTGAA. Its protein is CASSLDSRVHTE. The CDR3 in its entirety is CASSLDSRVHTEAFF.

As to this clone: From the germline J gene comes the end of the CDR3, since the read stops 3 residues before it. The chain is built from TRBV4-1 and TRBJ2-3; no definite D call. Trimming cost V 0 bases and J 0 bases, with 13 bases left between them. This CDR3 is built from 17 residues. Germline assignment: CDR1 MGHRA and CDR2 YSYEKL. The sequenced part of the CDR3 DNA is TGCGCCAGCAGCCAAGATGGGCAGTACTCTAGCACAGATACG. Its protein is CASSQDGQYSSTDT. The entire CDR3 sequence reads CASSQDGQYSSTDTQYF.

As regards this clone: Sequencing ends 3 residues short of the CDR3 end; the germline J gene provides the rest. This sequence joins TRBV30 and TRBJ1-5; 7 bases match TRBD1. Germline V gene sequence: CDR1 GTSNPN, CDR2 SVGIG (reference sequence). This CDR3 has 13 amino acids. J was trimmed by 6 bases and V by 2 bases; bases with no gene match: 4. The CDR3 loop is CAWSKAGGQPQHF. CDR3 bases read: TGTGCCTGGAGTAAGGCAGGGGGTCAGCCC.

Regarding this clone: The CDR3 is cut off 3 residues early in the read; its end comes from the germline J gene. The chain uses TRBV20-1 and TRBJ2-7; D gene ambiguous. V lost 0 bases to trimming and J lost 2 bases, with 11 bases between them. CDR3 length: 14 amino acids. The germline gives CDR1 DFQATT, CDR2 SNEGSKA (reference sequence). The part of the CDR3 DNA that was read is TGCAGTGCTAGAGATCCCGAGACACCCTACGAG. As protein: CSARDPETPYE. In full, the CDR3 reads CSARDPETPYEQYF.

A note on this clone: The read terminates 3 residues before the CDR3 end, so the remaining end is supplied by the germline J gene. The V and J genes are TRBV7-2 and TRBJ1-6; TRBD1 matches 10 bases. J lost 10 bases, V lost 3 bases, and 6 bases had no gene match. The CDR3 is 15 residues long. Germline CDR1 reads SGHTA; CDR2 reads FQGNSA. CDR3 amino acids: CASSFETGGRSPLHF. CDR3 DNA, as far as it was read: TGTGCCAGCAGCTTTGAGACAGGGGGCCGGTCACCC. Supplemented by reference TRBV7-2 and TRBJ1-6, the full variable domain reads GAGVSQSPSNKVTEKGKDVELRCDPISGHTALYWYRQSLGQGLEFLIYFQGNSAPDKSGLPSDRFSAERTGGSVSTLTIQRTQQEDSAVYLCASSFETGGRSPLHFGNGTRLTVT.

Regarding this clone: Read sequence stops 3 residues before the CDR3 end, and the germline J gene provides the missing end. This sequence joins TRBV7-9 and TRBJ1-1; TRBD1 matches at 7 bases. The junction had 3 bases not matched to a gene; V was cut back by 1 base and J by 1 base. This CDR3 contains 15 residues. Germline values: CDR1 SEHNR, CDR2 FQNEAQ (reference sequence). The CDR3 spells CASSLEDRENTEAFF. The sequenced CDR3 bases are TGTGCCAGCAGCTTAGAAGACAGGGAGAACACTGAA.

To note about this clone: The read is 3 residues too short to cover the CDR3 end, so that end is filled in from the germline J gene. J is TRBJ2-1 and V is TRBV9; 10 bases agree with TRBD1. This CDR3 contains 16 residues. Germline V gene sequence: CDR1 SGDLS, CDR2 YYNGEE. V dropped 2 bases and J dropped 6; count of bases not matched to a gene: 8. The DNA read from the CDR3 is TGTGCCAGCAGCGTTGAATGGACAGGGGGTCCCAATGAG. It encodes CASSVEWTGGPNE. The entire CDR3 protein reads CASSVEWTGGPNEQFF.

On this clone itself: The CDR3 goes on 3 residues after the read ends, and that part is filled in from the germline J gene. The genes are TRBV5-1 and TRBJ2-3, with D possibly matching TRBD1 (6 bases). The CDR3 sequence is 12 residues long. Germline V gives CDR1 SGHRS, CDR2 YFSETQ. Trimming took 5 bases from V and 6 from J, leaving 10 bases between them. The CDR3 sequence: CASSTGFDTQYF. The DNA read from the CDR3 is TGCGCCAGCAGTACAGGGTTCGATACG. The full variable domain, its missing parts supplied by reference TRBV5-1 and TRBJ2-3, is KAGVTQTPRYLIKTRGQQVTLSCSPISGHRSVSWYQQTPGQGLQFLFEYFSETQRNKGNFPGRFSGRQFSNSRSEMNVSTLELGDSALYLCASSTGFDTQYFGPGTRLTVL.

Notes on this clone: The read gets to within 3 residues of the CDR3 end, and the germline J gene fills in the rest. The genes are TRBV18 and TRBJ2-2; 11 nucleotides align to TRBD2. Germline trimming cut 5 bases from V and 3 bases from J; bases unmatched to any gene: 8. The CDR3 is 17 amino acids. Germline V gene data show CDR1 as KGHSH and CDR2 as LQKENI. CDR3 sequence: CASSSPRLAGYTGELFF. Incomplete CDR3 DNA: TGTGCCAGCTCATCCCCAAGACTAGCGGGATACACCGGGGAG.

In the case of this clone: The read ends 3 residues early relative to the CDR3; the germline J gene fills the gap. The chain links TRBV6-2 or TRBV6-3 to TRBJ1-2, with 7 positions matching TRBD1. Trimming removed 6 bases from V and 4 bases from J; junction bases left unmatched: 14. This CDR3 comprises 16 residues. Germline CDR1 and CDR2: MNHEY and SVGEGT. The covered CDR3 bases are TGTGCCAGCAGCCCACAGACGGGACAGCTTTTCTATGGC. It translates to CASSPQTGQLFYG. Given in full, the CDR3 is CASSPQTGQLFYGYTF.

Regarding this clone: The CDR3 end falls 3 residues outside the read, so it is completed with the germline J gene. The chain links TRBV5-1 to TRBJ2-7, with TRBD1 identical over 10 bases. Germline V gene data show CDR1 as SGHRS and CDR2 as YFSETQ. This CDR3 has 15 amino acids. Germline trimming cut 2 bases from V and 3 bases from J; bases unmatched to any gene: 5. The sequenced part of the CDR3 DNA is TGCGCCAGCAGCTTAGGGACAGGGGATTTCTACGAG. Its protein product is CASSLGTGDFYE. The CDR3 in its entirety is CASSLGTGDFYEQYF.

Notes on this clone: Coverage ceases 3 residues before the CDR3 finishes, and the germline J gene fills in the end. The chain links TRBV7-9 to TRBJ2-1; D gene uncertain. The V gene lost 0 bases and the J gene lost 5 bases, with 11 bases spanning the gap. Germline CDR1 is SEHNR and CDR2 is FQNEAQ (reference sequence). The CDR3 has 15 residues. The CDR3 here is CASSLALGSNNEQFF. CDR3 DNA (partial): TGTGCCAGCAGCTTAGCGCTGGGCTCAAACAATGAG.

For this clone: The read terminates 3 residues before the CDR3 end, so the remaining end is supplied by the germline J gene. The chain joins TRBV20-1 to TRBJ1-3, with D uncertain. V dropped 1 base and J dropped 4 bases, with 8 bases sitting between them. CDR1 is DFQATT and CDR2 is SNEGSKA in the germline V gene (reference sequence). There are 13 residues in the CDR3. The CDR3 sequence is CSARGTSGNTIYF. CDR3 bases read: TGCAGTGCTAGAGGTACATCGGGAAACACC.

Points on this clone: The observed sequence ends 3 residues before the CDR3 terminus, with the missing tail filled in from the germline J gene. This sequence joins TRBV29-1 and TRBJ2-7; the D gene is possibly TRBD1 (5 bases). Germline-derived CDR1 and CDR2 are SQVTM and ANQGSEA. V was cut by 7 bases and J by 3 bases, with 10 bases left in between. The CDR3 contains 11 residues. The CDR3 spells CSGTTGYEQYF. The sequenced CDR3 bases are TGCAGCGGGACAACAGGCTACGAG.

The chain's CDR3 is CAISMGHLNTEAFF. The CDR3 bases that were read are TGTGCCATCAGTATGGGACATCTGAACACTGAA. The V call is TRBV10-3, the J call TRBJ1-1, with TRBD1 as a possible D gene (6 bases). The read is 3 residues too short to cover the CDR3 end, so that end is filled in from the germline J gene. Trimming left V 5 bases short and J 0 bases short, with 10 bases between. The CDR3 length is 14 residues. CDR1 and CDR2 from the germline V gene are ENHRY and SYGVKD.

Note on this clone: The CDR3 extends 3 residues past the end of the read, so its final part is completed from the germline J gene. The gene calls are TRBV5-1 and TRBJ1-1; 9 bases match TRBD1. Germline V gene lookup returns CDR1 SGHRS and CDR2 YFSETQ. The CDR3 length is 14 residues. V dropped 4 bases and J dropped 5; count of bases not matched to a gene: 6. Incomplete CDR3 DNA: TGCGCCAGCAGCCCGGACAGGGGAGGAACTGAA. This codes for CASSPDRGGTE. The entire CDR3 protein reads CASSPDRGGTEAFF.

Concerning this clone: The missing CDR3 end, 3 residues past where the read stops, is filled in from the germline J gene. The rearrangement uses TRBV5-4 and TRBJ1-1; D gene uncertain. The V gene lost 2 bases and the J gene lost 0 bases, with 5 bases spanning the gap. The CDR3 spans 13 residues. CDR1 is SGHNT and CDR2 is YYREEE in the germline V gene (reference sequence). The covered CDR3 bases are TGTGCCAGCAGCTTTTTTATGAACACTGAA. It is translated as CASSFFMNTE. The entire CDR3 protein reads CASSFFMNTEAFF.

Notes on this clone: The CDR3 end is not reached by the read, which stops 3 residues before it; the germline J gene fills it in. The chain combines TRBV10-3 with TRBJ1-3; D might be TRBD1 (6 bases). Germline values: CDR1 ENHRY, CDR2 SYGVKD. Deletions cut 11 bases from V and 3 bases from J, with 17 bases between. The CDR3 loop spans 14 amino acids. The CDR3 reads CALGAGVDGNTIYF. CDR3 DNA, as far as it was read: TGTGCCCTGGGGGCAGGGGTAGATGGAAACACC.

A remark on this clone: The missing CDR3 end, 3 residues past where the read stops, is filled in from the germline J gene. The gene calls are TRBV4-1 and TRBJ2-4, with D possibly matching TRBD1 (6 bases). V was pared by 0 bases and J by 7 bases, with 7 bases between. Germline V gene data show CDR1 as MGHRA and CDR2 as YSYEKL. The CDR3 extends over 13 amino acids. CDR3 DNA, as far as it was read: TGCGCCAGCAGCCAAGATCAGGGGAACATT. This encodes CASSQDQGNI. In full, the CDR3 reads CASSQDQGNIQYF.

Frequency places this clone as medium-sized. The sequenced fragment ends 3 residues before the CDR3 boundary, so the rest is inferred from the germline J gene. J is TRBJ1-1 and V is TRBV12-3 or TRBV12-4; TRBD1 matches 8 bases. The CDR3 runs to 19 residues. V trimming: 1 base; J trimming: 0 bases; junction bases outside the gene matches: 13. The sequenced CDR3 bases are TGTGCCAGCAGTTTAGTGGGGCCTACAGGGGGGATAATGAACACTGAA. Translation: CASSLVGPTGGIMNTE. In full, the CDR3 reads CASSLVGPTGGIMNTEAFF.